The TCR beta chain under discussion was sequenced for a study of blood T cell repertoires in COVID-19. Study in general: From the United States, Italy and Spain came samples of acute and convalescent COVID-19. The analysed material was cDNA or gDNA that came from T cells, B-cell-depleted T cells, or PBMCs.

CDR1 SGHRS and CDR2 YFSETQ come from the germline V gene. This CDR3 comprises 16 residues. Losses at the gene ends were 0 bases for V and 4 bases for J; bases not matched to a gene: 8. Original methodology: Reference gene primer amplification gave estimated nucleated cell counts. The method was immunoSEQ multiplex PCR; TCRdb's version includes in-frame clones alone and lacks a portion of them. V, J and clone size were drawn from that table, and D and trimming were deduced from the DNA. The sample consists of about 35,000 clones, 85% to 90% of them appearing once. Sample: peripheral blood. This TCR derives from an elderly man with active COVID-19. The chain is built from TRBV5-1 and TRBJ1-1; 8 bases map to TRBD1. The CDR3 spells CASSLDGQGIGTEAFF. CDR3 DNA sequence: TGCGCCAGCAGCTTGGACGGACAGGGTATTGGCACTGAAGCTTTCTTT.